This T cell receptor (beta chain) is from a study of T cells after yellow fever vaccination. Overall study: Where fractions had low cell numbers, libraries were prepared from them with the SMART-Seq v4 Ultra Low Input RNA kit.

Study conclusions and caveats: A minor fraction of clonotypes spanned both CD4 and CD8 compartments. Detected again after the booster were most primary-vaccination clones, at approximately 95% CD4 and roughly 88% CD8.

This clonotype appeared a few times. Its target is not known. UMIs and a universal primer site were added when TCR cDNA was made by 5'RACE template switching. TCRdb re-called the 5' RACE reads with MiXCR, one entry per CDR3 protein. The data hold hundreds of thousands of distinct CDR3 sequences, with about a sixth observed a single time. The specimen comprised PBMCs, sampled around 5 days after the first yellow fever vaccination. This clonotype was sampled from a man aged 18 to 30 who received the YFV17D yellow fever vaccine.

The CDR3: CASISGGKNNEQFF. The CDR3 coding sequence is TGTGCCAGCATCTCGGGGGGGAAGAACAATGAGCAGTTCTTC. V gene TRBV28 combines with J gene TRBJ2-1; TRBD2 agrees at 8 bases. With V trimmed by 7 bases and J by 5 bases, 7 bases remained unmatched. The CDR3 has 14 residues. Germline V gene lookup returns CDR1 MDHEN and CDR2 SYDVKM.